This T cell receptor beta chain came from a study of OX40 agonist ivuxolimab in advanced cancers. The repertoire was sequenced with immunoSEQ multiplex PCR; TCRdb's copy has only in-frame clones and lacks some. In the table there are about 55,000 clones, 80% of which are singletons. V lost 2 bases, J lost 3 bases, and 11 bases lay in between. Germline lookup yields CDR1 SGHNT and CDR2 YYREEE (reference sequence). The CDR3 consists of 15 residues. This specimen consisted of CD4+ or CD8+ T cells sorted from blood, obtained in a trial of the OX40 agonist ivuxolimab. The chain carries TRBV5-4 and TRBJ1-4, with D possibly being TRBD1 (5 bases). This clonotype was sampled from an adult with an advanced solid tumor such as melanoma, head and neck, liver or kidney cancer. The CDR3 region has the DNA TGTGCCAGCAGCTTCACAGGTTCATCTAATGAAAAACTGTTTTTT. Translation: CASSFTGSSNEKLFF. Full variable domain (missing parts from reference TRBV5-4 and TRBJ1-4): ETGVTQSPTHLIKTRGQQVTLRCSSQSGHNTVSWYQQALGQGPQFIFQYYREEENGRGNFPPRFSGLQFPNYSSELNVNALELDDSALYLCASSFTGSSNEKLFFGSGTQLSVL.